This T cell receptor beta chain was retrieved from a study of blood T cell repertoires in COVID-19. Method: immunoSEQ multiplex PCR; TCRdb's copy keeps in-frame clones and lacks some. The data hold some 200,000 clones, with around 80% observed a single time. The CDR3 extends over 14 amino acids. The V and J ends lost 4 bases and 3 bases respectively, with 10 bases between them. From germline, CDR1 is SEHNR and CDR2 FQNEAQ (reference sequence). The V and J genes are TRBV7-9 and TRBJ1-5; possibly TRBD1 for D (5 bases). The TCR comes from a human donor with acute or convalescent COVID-19. The donor label of this sample is uncertain. Sequencing was performed on peripheral blood. The CDR3 DNA sequence: TGTGCCAGCAGCTCGGACACGGACAATCAGCCCCAGCATTTT. As protein: CASSSDTDNQPQHF.